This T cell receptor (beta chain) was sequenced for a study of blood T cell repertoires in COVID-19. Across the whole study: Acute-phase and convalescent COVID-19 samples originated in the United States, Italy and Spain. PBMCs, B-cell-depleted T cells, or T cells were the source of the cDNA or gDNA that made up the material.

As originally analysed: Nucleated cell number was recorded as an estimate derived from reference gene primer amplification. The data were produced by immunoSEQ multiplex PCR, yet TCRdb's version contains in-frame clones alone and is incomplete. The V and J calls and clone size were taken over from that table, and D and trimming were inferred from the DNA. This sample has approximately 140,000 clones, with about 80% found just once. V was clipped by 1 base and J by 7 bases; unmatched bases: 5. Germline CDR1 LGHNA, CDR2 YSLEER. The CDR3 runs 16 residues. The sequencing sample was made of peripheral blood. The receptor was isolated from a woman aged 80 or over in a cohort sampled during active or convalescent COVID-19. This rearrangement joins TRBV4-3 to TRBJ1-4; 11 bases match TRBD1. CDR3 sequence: CASSQALGTGGEKLFF. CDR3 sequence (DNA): TGCGCCAGCAGCCAAGCTCTGGGGACAGGGGGTGAAAAACTGTTTTTT.